This T cell receptor (beta chain) was profiled in a study of blood T cells in healthy people across ages. Study conclusions and caveats: Older age coincided with a roughly linear decline in TCR beta diversity per million T cells. The study could not conclusively compare naive and antigen-experienced cells, given its unsorted PBMCs.

This clonotype was seen a handful of times. As yet, its antigen is unknown. Ten milliliters of peripheral blood were drawn from each donor. Next came a second PCR, run for roughly 6 to 11 cycles, which used a sample-barcoded 5' primer along with a J-beta primer mix. Each sample provided no less than 2.5 million CDR3-containing paired-end reads. TCRdb re-derived calls from the 5' RACE reads in MiXCR, one entry per CDR3 protein. The sample has 700,000 to 1,000,000 distinct CDR3 sequences, around two fifths seen once. J gave up 5 bases and V 0 bases, and 7 bases lay outside the gene matches. The germline V gene has CDR1 DFQATT and CDR2 SNEGSKA (reference sequence). This CDR3 comprises 15 residues.

Sequenced material: blood. The sequence came from a man in his sixties in good health. The chain combines TRBV20-1 with TRBJ2-5; TRBD1 aligns across 9 bases. The CDR3, as DNA: TGCAGTGCTAGAGATGGGGACAGGGTGGCGGAGACCCAGTACTTC. This sequence encodes CSARDGDRVAETQYF.